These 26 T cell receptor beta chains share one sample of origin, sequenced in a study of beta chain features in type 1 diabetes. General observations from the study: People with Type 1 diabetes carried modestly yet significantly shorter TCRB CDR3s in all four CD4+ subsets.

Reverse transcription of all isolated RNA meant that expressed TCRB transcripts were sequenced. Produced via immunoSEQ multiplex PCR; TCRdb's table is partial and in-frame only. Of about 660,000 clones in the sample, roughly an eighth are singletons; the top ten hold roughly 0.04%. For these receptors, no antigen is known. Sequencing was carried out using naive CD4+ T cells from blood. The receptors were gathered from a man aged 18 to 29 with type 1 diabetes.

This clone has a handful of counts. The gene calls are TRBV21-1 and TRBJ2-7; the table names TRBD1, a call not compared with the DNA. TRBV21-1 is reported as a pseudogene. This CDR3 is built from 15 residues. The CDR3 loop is CASSTRDRVSYEQYF. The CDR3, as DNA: TGTGCCAGCAGCACCCGGGACAGGGTGTCATACGAGCAGTACTTC.

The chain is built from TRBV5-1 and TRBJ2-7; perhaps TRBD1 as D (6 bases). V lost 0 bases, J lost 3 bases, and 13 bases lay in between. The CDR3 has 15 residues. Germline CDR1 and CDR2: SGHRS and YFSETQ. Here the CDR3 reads CASSLAPDRSYEQYF. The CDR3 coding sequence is TGCGCCAGCAGCTTGGCCCCGGACAGAAGCTACGAGCAGTACTTC.

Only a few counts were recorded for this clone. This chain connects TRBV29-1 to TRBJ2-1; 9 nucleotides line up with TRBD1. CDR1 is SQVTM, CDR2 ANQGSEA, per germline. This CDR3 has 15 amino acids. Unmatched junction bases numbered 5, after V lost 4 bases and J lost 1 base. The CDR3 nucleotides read TGCAGCGTTGGAAGGACAGGGGAATCCTACAATGAGCAGTTCTTC. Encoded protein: CSVGRTGESYNEQFF.

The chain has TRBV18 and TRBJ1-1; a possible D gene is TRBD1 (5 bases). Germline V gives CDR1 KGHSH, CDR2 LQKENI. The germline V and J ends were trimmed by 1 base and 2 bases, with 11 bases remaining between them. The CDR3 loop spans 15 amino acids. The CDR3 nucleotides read TGTGCCAGCTCACCACTGTGGGGGGTAAACACTGAAGCTTTCTTT. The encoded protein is CASSPLWGVNTEAFF.

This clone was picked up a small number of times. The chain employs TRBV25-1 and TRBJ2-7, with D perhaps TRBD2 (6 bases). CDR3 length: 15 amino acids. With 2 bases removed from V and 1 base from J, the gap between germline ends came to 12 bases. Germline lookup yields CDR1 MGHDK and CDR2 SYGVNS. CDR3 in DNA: TGTGCCAGCAGTGAACCCGGAGGGTTTTCCTACGAGCAGTACTTC. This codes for CASSEPGGFSYEQYF.

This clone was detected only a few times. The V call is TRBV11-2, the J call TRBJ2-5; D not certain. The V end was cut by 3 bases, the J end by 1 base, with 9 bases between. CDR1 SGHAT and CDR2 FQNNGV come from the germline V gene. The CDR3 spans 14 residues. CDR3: CASSFVSSQETQYF. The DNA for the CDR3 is TGTGCCAGCAGCTTCGTCAGTAGCCAAGAGACCCAGTACTTC. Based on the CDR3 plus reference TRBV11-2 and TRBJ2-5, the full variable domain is EAGVAQSPRYKIIEKRQSVAFWCNPISGHATLYWYQQILGQGPKLLIQFQNNGVVDDSQLPKDRFSAERLKGVDSTLKIQPAKLEDSAVYLCASSFVSSQETQYFGPGTRLLVL.

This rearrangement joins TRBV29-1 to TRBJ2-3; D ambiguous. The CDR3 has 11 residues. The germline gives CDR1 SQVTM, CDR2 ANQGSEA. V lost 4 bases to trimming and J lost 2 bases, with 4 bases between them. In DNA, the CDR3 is TGCAGCGTTGGGGTCACAGATACGCAGTATTTT. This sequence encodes CSVGVTDTQYF.

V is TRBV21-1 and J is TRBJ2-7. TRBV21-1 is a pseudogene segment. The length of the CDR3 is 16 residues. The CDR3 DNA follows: TGTGCCAGCAGCAAAGTTAACGACGGCGTCTCCTACGAGCAGTACTTC. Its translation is CASSKVNDGVSYEQYF.

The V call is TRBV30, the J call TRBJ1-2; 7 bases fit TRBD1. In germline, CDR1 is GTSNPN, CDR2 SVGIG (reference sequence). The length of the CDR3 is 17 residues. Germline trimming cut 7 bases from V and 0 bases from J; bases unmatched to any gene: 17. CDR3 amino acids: CASTLFTGANPNYGYTF. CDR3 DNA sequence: TGTGCCTCTACCCTCTTCACAGGGGCGAACCCTAACTATGGCTACACCTTC.

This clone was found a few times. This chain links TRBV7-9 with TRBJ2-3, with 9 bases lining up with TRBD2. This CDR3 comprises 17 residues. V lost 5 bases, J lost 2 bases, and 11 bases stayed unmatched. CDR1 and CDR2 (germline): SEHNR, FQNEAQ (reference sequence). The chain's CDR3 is CASSAGTGTSSTDTQYF. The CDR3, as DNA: TGTGCCAGCAGCGCGGGAACCGGGACTAGCTCCACAGATACGCAGTATTTT.

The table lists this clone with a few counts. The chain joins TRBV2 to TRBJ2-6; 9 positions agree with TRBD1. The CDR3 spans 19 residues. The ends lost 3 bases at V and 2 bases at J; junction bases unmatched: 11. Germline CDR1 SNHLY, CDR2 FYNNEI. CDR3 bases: TGTGCCAGCAGTGAGGAACAGGGGGCTGGAGGCCCTGGGGCCAACGTCCTGACTTTC. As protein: CASSEEQGAGGPGANVLTF.

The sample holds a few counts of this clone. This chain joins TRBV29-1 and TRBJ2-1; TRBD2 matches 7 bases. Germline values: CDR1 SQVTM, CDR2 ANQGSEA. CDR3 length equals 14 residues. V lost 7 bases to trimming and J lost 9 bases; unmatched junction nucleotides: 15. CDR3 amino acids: CSAEPSGSPVEQFF. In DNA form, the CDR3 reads TGCAGCGCCGAGCCTAGCGGTTCCCCTGTTGAGCAGTTCTTC.

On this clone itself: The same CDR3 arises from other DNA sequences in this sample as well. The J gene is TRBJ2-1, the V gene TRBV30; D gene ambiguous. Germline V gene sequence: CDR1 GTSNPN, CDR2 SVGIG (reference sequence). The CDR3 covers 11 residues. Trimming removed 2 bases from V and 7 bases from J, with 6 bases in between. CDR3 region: CAWSPGNEQFF. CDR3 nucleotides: TGTGCCTGGAGTCCTGGGAATGAGCAGTTCTTC. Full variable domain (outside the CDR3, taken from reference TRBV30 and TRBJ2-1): SQTIHQWPATLVQPVGSPLSLECTVEGTSNPNLYWYRQAAGRGLQLLFYSVGIGQISSEVPQNLSASRPQDRQFILSSKKLLLSDSGFYLCAWSPGNEQFFGPGTRLTVL.

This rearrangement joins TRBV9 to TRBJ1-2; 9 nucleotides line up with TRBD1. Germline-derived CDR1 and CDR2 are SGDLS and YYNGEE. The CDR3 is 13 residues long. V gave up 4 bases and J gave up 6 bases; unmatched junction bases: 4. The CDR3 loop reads CASSLGQGDGYTF. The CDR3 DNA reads TGTGCCAGCAGCTTGGGACAGGGTGATGGCTACACCTTC.

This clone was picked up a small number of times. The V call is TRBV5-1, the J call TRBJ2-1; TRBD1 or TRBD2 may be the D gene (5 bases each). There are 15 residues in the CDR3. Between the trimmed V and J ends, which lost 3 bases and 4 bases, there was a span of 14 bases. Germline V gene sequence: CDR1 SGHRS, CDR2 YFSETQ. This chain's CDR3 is CASSSGTVAYNEQFF. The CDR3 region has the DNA TGCGCCAGCAGCTCCGGGACGGTGGCGTACAATGAGCAGTTCTTC.

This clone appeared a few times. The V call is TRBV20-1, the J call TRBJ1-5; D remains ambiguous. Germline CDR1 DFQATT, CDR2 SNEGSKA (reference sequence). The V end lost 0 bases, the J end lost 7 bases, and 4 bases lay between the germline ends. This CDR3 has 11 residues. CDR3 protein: CSARERQPQHF. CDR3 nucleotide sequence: TGCAGTGCTAGAGAGCGGCAGCCCCAGCATTTT.

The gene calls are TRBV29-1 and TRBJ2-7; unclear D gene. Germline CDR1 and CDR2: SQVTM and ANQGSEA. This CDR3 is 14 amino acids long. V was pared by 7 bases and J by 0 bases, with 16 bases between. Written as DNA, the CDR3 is TGCAGCGCCTCGCATGGGCTTAGCTCCTACGAGCAGTACTTC. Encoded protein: CSASHGLSSYEQYF.

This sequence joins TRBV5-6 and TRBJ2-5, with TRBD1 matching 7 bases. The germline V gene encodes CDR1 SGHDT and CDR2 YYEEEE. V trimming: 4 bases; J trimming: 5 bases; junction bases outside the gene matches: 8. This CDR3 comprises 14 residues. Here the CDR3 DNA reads TGTGCCAGCAGCCACCGACAGGGTCAGGAGACCCAGTACTTC. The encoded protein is CASSHRQGQETQYF.

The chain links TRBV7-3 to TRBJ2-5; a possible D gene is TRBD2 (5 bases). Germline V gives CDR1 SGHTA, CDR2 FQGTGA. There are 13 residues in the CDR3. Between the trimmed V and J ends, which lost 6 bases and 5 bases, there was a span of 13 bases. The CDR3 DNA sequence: TGTGCCAGCAGGAGACTATTCCAGGAGACCCAGTACTTC. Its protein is CASRRLFQETQYF.

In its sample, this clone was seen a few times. This CDR3 is CASSLTGLMNTEAFF. The CDR3 bases are TGTGCCAGCAGCTTGACAGGGCTCATGAACACTGAAGCTTTCTTT. The chain carries TRBV7-2 and TRBJ1-1, with 7 positions matching TRBD1. Trimming took 3 bases from V and 0 from J; bases not matched to a gene: 4. The germline V gene encodes CDR1 SGHTA and CDR2 FQGNSA. CDR3 length: 15 amino acids.

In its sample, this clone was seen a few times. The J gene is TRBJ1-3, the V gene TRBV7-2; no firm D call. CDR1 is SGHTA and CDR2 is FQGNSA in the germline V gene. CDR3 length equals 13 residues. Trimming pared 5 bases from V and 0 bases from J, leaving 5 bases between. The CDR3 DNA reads TGTGCCAGCAGCCCAGTCTCTGGAAACACCATATATTTT. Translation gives CASSPVSGNTIYF.

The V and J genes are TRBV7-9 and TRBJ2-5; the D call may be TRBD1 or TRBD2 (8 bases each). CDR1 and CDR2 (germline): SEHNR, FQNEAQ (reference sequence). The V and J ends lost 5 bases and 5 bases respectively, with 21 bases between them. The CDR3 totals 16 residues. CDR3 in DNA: TGTGCCAGCAGCCCGGGGGGGACAGGAGGCCGGGAGACCCAGTACTTC. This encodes CASSPGGTGGRETQYF.

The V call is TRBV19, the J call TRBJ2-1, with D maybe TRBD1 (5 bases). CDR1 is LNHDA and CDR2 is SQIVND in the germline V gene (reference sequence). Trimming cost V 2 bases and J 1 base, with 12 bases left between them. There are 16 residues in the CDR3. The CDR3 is CASSIWGKGSYNEQFF. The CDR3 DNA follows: TGTGCCAGTAGTATATGGGGAAAGGGGTCCTACAATGAGCAGTTCTTC.

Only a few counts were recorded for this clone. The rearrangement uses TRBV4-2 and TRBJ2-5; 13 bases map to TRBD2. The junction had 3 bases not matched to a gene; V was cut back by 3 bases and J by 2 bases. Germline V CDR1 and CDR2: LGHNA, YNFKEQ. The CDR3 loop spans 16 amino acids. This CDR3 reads CASSHGTSGEQETQYF. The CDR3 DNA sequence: TGTGCCAGCAGCCATGGGACTAGCGGGGAGCAAGAGACCCAGTACTTC.

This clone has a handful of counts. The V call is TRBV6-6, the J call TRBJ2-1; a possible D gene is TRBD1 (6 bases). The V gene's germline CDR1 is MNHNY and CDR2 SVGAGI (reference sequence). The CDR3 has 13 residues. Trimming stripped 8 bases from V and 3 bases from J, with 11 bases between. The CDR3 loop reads CASLRDNYNEQFF. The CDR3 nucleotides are TGTGCCAGCCTCCGGGACAACTACAATGAGCAGTTCTTC.

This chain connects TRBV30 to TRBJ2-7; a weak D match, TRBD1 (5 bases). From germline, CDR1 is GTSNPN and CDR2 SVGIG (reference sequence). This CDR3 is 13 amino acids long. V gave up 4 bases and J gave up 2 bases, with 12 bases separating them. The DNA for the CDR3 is TGTGCCTGGAATGGCAGGGTCACCTACGAGCAGTACTTC. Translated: CAWNGRVTYEQYF.